This TCR beta chain appears in the sequencing data of a study of cytotoxic CD8 clonotypes in ibrutinib-treated CLL. The data were produced by immunoSEQ multiplex PCR, yet TCRdb's version contains in-frame clones alone and is incomplete. The repertoire consists of 20,000 to 30,000 clones, with under 85% occurring once and the leading ten covering over 8%. Unmatched junction bases numbered 10, after V lost 1 base and J lost 4 bases. CDR3 length: 17 residues. Per germline, CDR1 LGHNA and CDR2 YNFKEQ. Study results and caveats: Treatment saw public clonotypes, which were uncommon, either contract or stay stable. At ibrutinib response, clonality increased, and at progression it declined back toward baseline.

As regards this clone: The antigen remains undetermined.

Here the sequenced sample was PBMCs, taken before ibrutinib treatment. The chain has TRBV4-2 and TRBJ2-3; 8 bases are a match to TRBD2. This TCR derives from a human donor with chronic lymphocytic leukemia. The CDR3 DNA reads TGTGCCAGCAGCCAAGCCGGCCTGCCGGGAGGGGCAGATACGCAGTATTTT. Its protein is CASSQAGLPGGADTQYF.